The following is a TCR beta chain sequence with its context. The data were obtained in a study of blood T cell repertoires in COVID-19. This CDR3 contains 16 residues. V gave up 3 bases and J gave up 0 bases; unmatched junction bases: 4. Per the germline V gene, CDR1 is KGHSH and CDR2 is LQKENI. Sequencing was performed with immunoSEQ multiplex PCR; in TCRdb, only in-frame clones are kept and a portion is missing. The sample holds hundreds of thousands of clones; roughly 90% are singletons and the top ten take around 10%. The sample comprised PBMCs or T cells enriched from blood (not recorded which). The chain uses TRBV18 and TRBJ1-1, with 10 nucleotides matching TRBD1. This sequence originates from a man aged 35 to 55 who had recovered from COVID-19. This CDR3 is CASSPGTGVMNTEAFF. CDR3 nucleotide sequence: TGTGCCAGCTCACCCGGGACAGGGGTTATGAACACTGAAGCTTTCTTT.